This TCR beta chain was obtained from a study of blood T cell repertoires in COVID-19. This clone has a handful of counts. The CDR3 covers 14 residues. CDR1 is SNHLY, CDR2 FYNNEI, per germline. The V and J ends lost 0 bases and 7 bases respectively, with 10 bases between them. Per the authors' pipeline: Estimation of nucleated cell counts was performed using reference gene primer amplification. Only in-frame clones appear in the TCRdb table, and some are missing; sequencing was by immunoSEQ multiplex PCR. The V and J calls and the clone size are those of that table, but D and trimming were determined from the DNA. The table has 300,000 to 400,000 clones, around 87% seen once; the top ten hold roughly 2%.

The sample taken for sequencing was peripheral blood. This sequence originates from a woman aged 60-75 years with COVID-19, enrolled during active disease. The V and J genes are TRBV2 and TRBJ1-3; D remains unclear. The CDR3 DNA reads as TGTGCCAGCAGTGAAGCCCACCCGGGGAACACCATATATTTT. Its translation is CASSEAHPGNTIYF.